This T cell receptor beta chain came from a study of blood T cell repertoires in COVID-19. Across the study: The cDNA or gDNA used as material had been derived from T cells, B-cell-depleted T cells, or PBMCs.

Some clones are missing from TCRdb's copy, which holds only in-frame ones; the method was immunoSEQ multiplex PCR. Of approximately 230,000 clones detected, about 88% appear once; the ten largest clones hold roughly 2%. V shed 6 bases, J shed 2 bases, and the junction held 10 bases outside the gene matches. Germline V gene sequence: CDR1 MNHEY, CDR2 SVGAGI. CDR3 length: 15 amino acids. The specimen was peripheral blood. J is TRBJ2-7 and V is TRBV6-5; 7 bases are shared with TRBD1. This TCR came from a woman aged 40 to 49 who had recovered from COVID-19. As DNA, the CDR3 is TGTGCCAGCAGGGCTGGACAGGTCCCGGCCTACGAGCAGTACTTC. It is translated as CASRAGQVPAYEQYF.